These 15 T cell receptor beta chains were all obtained from the same sample, sequenced in a study of CD8 T cells in ankylosing spondylitis. TCRdb reprocessed the 5' RACE reads via MiXCR and lists one record per CDR3 protein. The repertoire consists of approximately 350,000 distinct CDR3 sequences, with roughly 20% occurring once and the leading ten covering approximately 14%. Sequenced sample: blood, either unsorted or a sorted T cell fraction (not recorded which). The receptors here all came from a male donor with ankylosing spondylitis or in good health (not recorded which).

This chain uses TRBV12-3 or TRBV12-4 with TRBJ2-1; D is perhaps TRBD2 (6 bases). The CDR3 totals 15 residues. V was trimmed by 4 bases and J by 7 bases, leaving 17 bases between them. CDR3 sequence: CASSSLTRFDNEQFF. The CDR3 bases are TGTGCCAGCAGTTCGTTGACTAGGTTTGATAATGAGCAGTTCTTC.

This clonotype occurred a few times. The chain recombines TRBV7-9 with TRBJ2-7, with D possibly matching TRBD1 (6 bases). The CDR3 contains 14 residues. The germline V and J ends were trimmed by 5 bases and 5 bases, with 16 bases remaining between them. Germline CDR1 reads SEHNR; CDR2 reads FQNEAQ (reference sequence). CDR3 DNA sequence: TGTGCCAGCAGCGACCGGGACAACGCCCACGAGCAGTACTTC. Translation: CASSDRDNAHEQYF.

The rearrangement links TRBV2 to TRBJ1-5, with no clear D. Trimming pared 6 bases from V and 8 bases from J, leaving 17 bases between. CDR1 and CDR2 (germline): SNHLY, FYNNEI. The CDR3 consists of 14 residues. CDR3: CASRPDVGVKPQHF. The CDR3 DNA reads as TGTGCCAGCAGACCAGATGTCGGCGTCAAGCCCCAGCATTTT.

This clonotype has more than one count but fewer than ten. The chain recombines TRBV4-2 with TRBJ2-2; no clear D. CDR1 is LGHNA and CDR2 is YNFKEQ in the germline V gene. V lost 1 base and J 1 base, leaving 10 bases between the germline ends. The CDR3 runs to 16 residues. Written as DNA, the CDR3 is TGTGCCAGCAGCCAAGGTCCGGAAGTGAACACCGGGGAGCTGTTTTTT. Its protein is CASSQGPEVNTGELFF.

This clonotype has just a few counts. This sequence joins TRBV5-1 and TRBJ2-5; 7 nucleotides line up with TRBD1. V lost 1 base and J lost 0; bases outside the gene matches: 6. The CDR3 sequence is 16 residues long. Germline V lookup: CDR1 SGHRS, CDR2 YFSETQ. CDR3 residues: CASSLMETGYQETQYF. Here the CDR3 DNA reads TGCGCCAGCAGCTTGATGGAGACAGGGTACCAAGAGACCCAGTACTTC.

V and J are TRBV2 and TRBJ2-7, with 8 bases aligning to TRBD1. Unmatched junction bases numbered 6, after V lost 2 bases and J lost 3 bases. The CDR3 runs to 15 residues. From germline, CDR1 is SNHLY and CDR2 FYNNEI. CDR3: CASSEKDREVYEQYF. In DNA form, the CDR3 reads TGTGCCAGCAGTGAAAAGGACAGGGAAGTCTACGAGCAGTACTTC.

This clonotype was counted a few times. The V call is TRBV12-3 or TRBV12-4, the J call TRBJ2-1; 15 bases agree with TRBD2. The CDR3 contains 15 residues. The V segment lost 7 bases and the J segment 6 bases; nucleotides outside the gene matches: 4. The CDR3 DNA reads as TGTGCCAGCAACGGACTAGCGGGGGGGCCCAATGAGCAGTTCTTC. As protein: CASNGLAGGPNEQFF.

There are a few counts of this clonotype. The genes are TRBV4-1 and TRBJ2-3; weak D call: TRBD2 (7 bases). The CDR3 is 15 amino acids. Trimming pared 1 base from V and 4 bases from J, leaving 12 bases between. The germline CDR1 and CDR2 sequences are MGHRA and YSYEKL. The CDR3 DNA follows: TGCGCCAGCAGCCAAGGAGGGGGGGCCCCAGATACGCAGTATTTT. This translates into CASSQGGGAPDTQYF.

In nucleotides, the CDR3 is TGTGCCACCAGCAGAGGGGCTAGCGGGGGGTGGTACAATGAGCAGTTCTTC. Translating gives CATSRGASGGWYNEQFF. The V gene is TRBV15, the J gene TRBJ2-1; 11 positions agree with TRBD2. From germline, CDR1 is LNHNV and CDR2 YYDKDF (reference sequence). The V and J ends lost 1 base and 4 bases, in that order; junction bases with no gene match: 6. CDR3 length: 17 amino acids.

As regards this clonotype: A much larger clone differs from this one at a single base, so this may be a read error. The rearrangement joins TRBV2 to TRBJ2-7, with TRBD1 matching over 8 bases. Trimming took 3 bases from V and 3 from J; bases not matched to a gene: 1. CDR1 is SNHLY and CDR2 is FYNNEI in the germline V gene. The CDR3 totals 13 residues. CDR3 loop: CASSDDRGYEQYF. The CDR3 region has the DNA TGTGCCAGCAGTGACGACAGGGGCTACGAGCAGTACTTC.

This clonotype was found a few times. The chain uses TRBV5-5 and TRBJ2-6; D is unresolved. Germline V gene data show CDR1 as SGHKS and CDR2 as YYEKEE (reference sequence). V lost 3 bases and J 0 bases, leaving 13 bases between the germline ends. The CDR3 is made up of 17 amino acids. CDR3 nucleotide sequence: TGTGCCAGCAGCTCCTATCAGGACCTCTCTGGGGCCAACGTCCTGACTTTC. It translates to CASSSYQDLSGANVLTF.

The chain joins TRBV6-1 to TRBJ2-2; TRBD1 is a possible D gene (6 bases). CDR3 length: 16 residues. Germline V lookup: CDR1 MNHNS, CDR2 SASEGT. V gave up 6 bases and J gave up 1 base, with 15 bases separating them. In DNA, the CDR3 is TGTGCCAGCAGGATACAGGGTCAGGTGAACACCGGGGAGCTGTTTTTT. Encoded protein: CASRIQGQVNTGELFF.

This clonotype has at least ten counts. This chain uses TRBV12-3 or TRBV12-4 with TRBJ1-1; no definite D call. V was cut by 3 bases and J by 0 bases, with 5 bases left in between. The CDR3 runs to 13 residues. The CDR3 region has the DNA TGTGCCAGCAGTTTTGGCTTGAACACTGAAGCTTTCTTT. Its translation is CASSFGLNTEAFF.

This chain uses TRBV9 with TRBJ2-7, with a possible D match to TRBD2 (5 bases). The V gene's germline CDR1 is SGDLS and CDR2 YYNGEE. There are 14 residues in the CDR3. The V and J ends lost 0 bases and 5 bases respectively, with 12 bases between them. The CDR3 protein is CASSVGRGIDEQYF. CDR3 nucleotide sequence: TGTGCCAGCAGCGTAGGTCGGGGAATCGACGAGCAGTACTTC.

The chain couples TRBV7-9 to TRBJ2-7; 7 bases line up with TRBD1. V was clipped by 5 bases and J by 4 bases; unmatched bases: 5. This CDR3 spans 13 amino acids. Germline lookup yields CDR1 SEHNR and CDR2 FQNEAQ (reference sequence). This CDR3 reads CASSDRVGYEQYF. CDR3 DNA sequence: TGTGCCAGCAGCGACAGGGTTGGTTACGAGCAGTACTTC.